In this sample, the clone carrying this T cell receptor beta chain turned up many times. From germline, CDR1 is SQVTM and CDR2 ANQGSEA. Trimming took 3 bases from V and 6 from J, leaving 11 bases between them. CDR3 length equals 12 residues. This entry is derived from a study of naive and memory T cell subsets. Ligated cDNA underwent four rounds of PCR with nested alpha and beta constant region primers and SP2. MiXCR, run by TCRdb on the 5' RACE reads, gives a single entry per CDR3 protein. The sample includes about 62,000 distinct CDR3 sequences, approximately 8.5% seen only once; the top ten take around 21%. The library had UMIs added by 3' ligation of an oligonucleotide to TCR cDNA.

The receptor was derived from a female donor in good health. The chain employs TRBV29-1 and TRBJ1-2; a possible D gene is TRBD1 (5 bases). DNA of the CDR3: TGCAGCGTTGAGGGGCAGGGCAATGGCTACACCTTC. Translating it yields CSVEGQGNGYTF. The complete variable domain, with remaining parts taken from reference TRBV29-1 and TRBJ1-2, reads SAVISQKPSRDICQRGTSLTIQCQVDSQVTMMFWYRQQPGQSLTLIATANQGSEATYESGFVIDKFPISRPNLTFSTLTVSNMSPEDSSIYLCSVEGQGNGYTFGSGTRLTVV.